A single sample gave rise to the 5 T cell receptor beta chains below, sequenced in a study of graft-versus-host responses after intestinal transplantation. The assay was immunoSEQ multiplex PCR, and TCRdb's table has in-frame clones only and misses some. The sample contains 15,000 to 20,000 clones, around 93% of which appear only once. The sample in question was PBMCs, obtained 23 days after intestinal transplant. The receptors come from a human patient who received an intestinal transplant, so some T cells may come from the graft donor.

V is TRBV4-1 and J is TRBJ2-7; TRBD2 matches at 12 bases. The V segment lost 1 base and the J segment 6 bases; nucleotides outside the gene matches: 4. CDR3 length equals 15 residues. The germline V gene has CDR1 MGHRA and CDR2 YSYEKL. The CDR3 DNA reads as TGCGCCAGCAGCCAAGGCCTAGCGGGAGGGCCCGAGCAGTACTTC. It encodes CASSQGLAGGPEQYF.

The chain is built from TRBV27 and TRBJ2-7; D is possibly TRBD1 (5 bases). The CDR3 extends over 14 amino acids. The ends were cut back, 1 base at V and 3 bases at J, with 10 bases in the middle. CDR1 and CDR2 from the germline V gene are MNHEY and SMNVEV (reference sequence). CDR3 in amino acids: CASSLFSGYYEQYF. Here the CDR3 DNA reads TGTGCCAGCAGTTTATTTTCAGGGTACTACGAGCAGTACTTC.

This sequence joins TRBV7-2 and TRBJ2-3; unclear D gene. The CDR3 spans 16 residues. The V end was cut by 1 base, the J end by 0 bases, with 11 bases between. Per the germline V gene, CDR1 is SGHTA and CDR2 is FQGNSA. The CDR3 is CASSLDGQASTDTQYF. The DNA for the CDR3 is TGTGCCAGCAGCTTAGATGGGCAGGCTAGCACAGATACGCAGTATTTT.

The V and J genes are TRBV10-2 and TRBJ2-7; 8 nucleotides agree with TRBD1. The CDR3 consists of 15 residues. Germline lookup yields CDR1 WSHSY and CDR2 SAAADI. With 3 bases clipped from V and 0 bases from J, the junction kept 4 bases outside the gene matches. CDR3 in amino acids: CASSDPDRASYEQYF. The CDR3 bases are TGCGCCAGCAGTGACCCGGACAGGGCCTCCTACGAGCAGTACTTC.

A remark on this clone: This likely comes from a read error, as the CDR3 has no conserved phenylalanine or tryptophan at its end. The DNA is omitted, as the CDR3 cannot be located on it reliably, and the CDR3 follows TCRdb's listing. The chain is built from TRBV7-7 and TRBJ1-2; the DNA was not used to check the table's D call, TRBD1. CDR1 SSHAT and CDR2 FNYEAQ come from the germline V gene (reference sequence). Inclusive of both ends, the CDR3 amounts to 10 amino acids. CDR3 sequence reads: CASSLKGQGE.